Sequencing of this T cell receptor (beta chain) was carried out in a study of T cell responses to AZD1222 COVID-19 vaccine. At the level of the study: Second doses that came at about 4 or about 12 weeks were put together. Study-level results: Among those given AZD1222, only six were seropositive at baseline.

Sequencing was performed with immunoSEQ multiplex PCR; in TCRdb, only in-frame clones are kept and a portion is missing. This sample yields more than 75,000 clones, of which roughly nine tenths are seen a single time; approximately 1.5% belongs to the top ten. The CDR3 spans 13 residues. Germline values: CDR1 LGHNA, CDR2 YSLEER. Trimming cost V 0 bases and J 7 bases, with 4 bases left between them. Concerning this clone: Antigen: not known.

Sequenced here: peripheral blood, sampled on day 0 of AZD1222 vaccination. The chain has TRBV4-3 and TRBJ1-6; D unclear. This clonotype originated in an adult in good health. CDR3 sequence: CASSQDINSPLHF. DNA for the CDR3: TGCGCCAGCAGCCAAGATATCAATTCACCCCTCCACTTT.